Listed here are 3 T cell receptor beta chains from one sample, sequenced in a study of liver allograft versus peripheral blood T cells. Study overall: Repertoires from peripheral blood of liver transplant recipients were compared with those inside their transplanted livers.

TCRdb independently ran MiXCR on the reads; one entry per CDR3 protein. The sample has over 3,500 distinct CDR3 sequences, 20% to 25% seen once. The receptors shown here come from a human patient who had a liver transplant. A share of the T cells may be of graft donor origin.

This clonotype is termed medium-sized. This rearrangement joins TRBV19 to TRBJ2-7; D may match TRBD1 or TRBD2 (5 bases each). Trimming cost V 8 bases and J 1 base, with 18 bases left between them. Germline loops: CDR1 LNHDA, CDR2 SQIVND (reference sequence). CDR3 length: 15 residues. Here the CDR3 reads CASSRTGASSYEQYF. The CDR3 DNA sequence: TGTGCCAGTTCCCGCACCGGGGCGTCTTCCTACGAGCAGTACTTC.

This clonotype is classed as medium-sized. The chain joins TRBV20-1 to TRBJ2-7; tentatively, D is TRBD1 (6 bases). Between the trimmed V and J ends, which lost 6 bases and 4 bases, there was a span of 19 bases. The CDR3 is made up of 14 amino acids. From germline, CDR1 is DFQATT and CDR2 SNEGSKA (reference sequence). The CDR3 loop reads CSATTGGHRYEQYF. The CDR3 coding sequence is TGCAGTGCCACGACAGGAGGTCACCGATACGAGCAGTACTTC.

This clonotype ranks as medium-sized. The gene calls are TRBV2 and TRBJ1-6; a possible D gene is TRBD1 (5 bases). Looked up from germline, CDR1 is SNHLY and CDR2 is FYNNEI. V was trimmed by 8 bases and J by 4 bases, leaving 15 bases between them. This CDR3 has 15 residues. DNA of the CDR3: TGTGCCAGCTGGGACTCGGCGGCTTATAATTCACCCCTCCACTTT. It is translated as CASWDSAAYNSPLHF. Full variable domain (remainder filled in from reference TRBV2 and TRBJ1-6): EPEVTQTPSHQVTQMGQEVILRCVPISNHLYFYWYRQILGQKVEFLVSFYNNEISEKSEIFDDQFSVERPDGSNFTLKIRSTKLEDSAMYFCASWDSAAYNSPLHFGNGTRLTVT.